A selection of T cell receptor beta chains follows, all from one sample in a study of blood T cell repertoires in COVID-19. Libraries were prepared by immunoSEQ multiplex PCR; TCRdb keeps only in-frame clonotypes and omits some of them. The sample includes 45,000 to 60,000 clones, 80% to 90% of them seen just once. Material: peripheral blood. These TCRs come from a man aged 55 to 70 with acute or convalescent COVID-19. The CDR3 runs from the conserved cysteine through the conserved F or W. The D gene is left open where the match is weak. Clone size is not always given. Where it is, it says once, few, many or a class for expanded clones.

j_call	d_call	v_call	clone_size	cdr3_aa	cdr3_nt
TRBJ2-2	-	TRBV10-3	-	CAIRQGEGTGELFF	TGTGCCATCAGGCAGGGTGAAGGCACCGGGGAGCTGTTTTTT
TRBJ2-7	-	TRBV6-6	-	CASSYTSAGGPEQYF	TGTGCCAGCAGTTACACCTCCGCCGGGGGTCCCGAGCAGTACTTC
TRBJ1-4	TRBD1	TRBV5-1	-	CASSLLGQGGEKLFF	TGCGCCAGCAGCTTGTTGGGACAGGGAGGTGAAAAACTGTTTTTT
TRBJ1-4	-	TRBV27	-	CASRRRGPGFNEKLFF	TGTGCCAGCAGACGGAGGGGCCCGGGATTTAATGAAAAACTGTTTTTT
TRBJ2-1	TRBD2	TRBV10-2	-	CASSQLNVLAANEQFF	TGCGCCAGCAGTCAACTGAATGTCCTAGCGGCCAATGAGCAGTTCTTC
TRBJ2-6	TRBD2	TRBV10-2	few	CASSRTSSGANVLTF	TGCGCCAGCAGTCGGACTAGCTCTGGGGCCAACGTCCTGACTTTC
TRBJ2-7	TRBD2	TRBV18	-	CASSNTGLGRDEQYF	TGTGCCAGCTCAAACACCGGACTAGGTCGAGACGAGCAGTACTTC
TRBJ2-1	TRBD2	TRBV10-2	-	CASTLGGLAGVRYNEQFF	TGCGCCAGCACCCTAGGGGGACTAGCGGGAGTGCGCTACAATGAGCAGTTCTTC
TRBJ1-5	TRBD1	TRBV19	-	CASSPLRGRGPYQHF	TGTGCCAGTAGTCCCCTCAGGGGGCGGGGCCCGTACCAGCATTTT
TRBJ2-5	-	TRBV10-3	-	CAISEISGRETAQYF	TGTGCCATCAGTGAGATTAGCGGACGGGAGACGGCCCAGTACTTC
TRBJ1-1	TRBD1	TRBV27	-	CASSPMGGQPEAFF	TGTGCCAGCAGTCCCATGGGGGGACAGCCTGAAGCTTTCTTT
TRBJ2-1	TRBD2	TRBV6-4	-	CASSERGYNEQFF	TGTGCCAGCAGTGAGCGGGGGTACAATGAGCAGTTCTTC
TRBJ2-5	-	TRBV3-1/TRBV3-2	few	CASTSAGASYETQYF	TGTGCCAGCACATCTGCCGGAGCTTCTTACGAGACCCAGTACTTC
TRBJ1-1	-	TRBV5-1	-	CASSYQQGNTEAFF	TGCGCCAGCAGCTACCAACAGGGGAACACTGAAGCTTTCTTT
TRBJ1-1	TRBD1	TRBV15	-	CATSRDRGPGTEAFF	TGTGCCACCAGCAGGGACAGGGGGCCGGGCACTGAAGCTTTCTTT
TRBJ1-1	TRBD1	TRBV7-9	-	CASSPGQGVVAFF	TGTGCCAGCAGCCCGGGACAGGGGGTGGTCGCTTTCTTT
TRBJ1-5	-	TRBV19	few	CASSIIRAQPQHF	TGTGCCAGTAGTATAATACGCGCACAGCCCCAGCATTTT
TRBJ2-7	TRBD1	TRBV12-3/TRBV12-4	-	CASSFRGPHEQYF	TGTGCCAGCAGTTTCAGGGGGCCCCACGAGCAGTACTTC
TRBJ1-1	TRBD1	TRBV28	-	CASSRGGSWNTEAFF	TGTGCCAGCAGCCGAGGGGGCAGCTGGAACACTGAAGCTTTCTTT
TRBJ2-6	-	TRBV4-2	-	CASSQGLDSSGANVLTF	TGTGCCAGCAGCCAAGGACTGGACAGCTCTGGGGCCAACGTCCTGACTTTC
TRBJ1-5	-	TRBV19	few	CASSMSQGNNQPQHF	TGTGCCAGTAGTATGTCGCAGGGTAACAATCAGCCCCAGCATTTT
TRBJ1-6	-	TRBV2	-	CASTTWGVNSPLHF	TGTGCCAGCACCACCTGGGGCGTTAATTCACCCCTCCACTTT
TRBJ1-2	TRBD1	TRBV28	-	CASSLQDRVRYTF	TGTGCCAGCAGTTTACAGGACAGGGTCCGCTACACCTTC
TRBJ1-3	TRBD1	TRBV10-3	-	CAISESRQGAGNTIYF	TGTGCCATCAGTGAGTCGAGACAGGGGGCTGGAAACACCATATATTTT
TRBJ2-2	-	TRBV15	-	CATSRAQLSTGELFF	TGTGCCACCAGCAGAGCACAGCTTAGCACCGGGGAGCTGTTTTTT
TRBJ2-3	-	TRBV10-1	-	CASSEQGRNTQYF	TGCGCCAGCAGTGAACAGGGGAGGAATACGCAGTATTTT
TRBJ1-4	TRBD1	TRBV7-2	-	CASKRLGQGDHEKLFF	TGTGCCAGCAAAAGGTTAGGGCAGGGGGACCATGAAAAACTGTTTTTT
TRBJ2-7	TRBD2	TRBV9	-	CASSVGAGSLEQYF	TGTGCCAGCAGCGTAGGAGCGGGATCCCTCGAGCAGTACTTC
TRBJ2-2	-	TRBV3-1/TRBV3-2	-	CASSQVRGANGELFF	TGTGCCAGCAGCCAAGTACGGGGGGCAAACGGGGAGCTGTTTTTT
TRBJ1-4	-	TRBV4-2	few	CASSQETREFPEKLFF	TGTGCCAGCAGCCAAGAAACGAGGGAATTTCCTGAAAAACTGTTTTTT
TRBJ2-7	-	TRBV7-2	-	CASSLNPGYEQYF	TGTGCCAGCAGCTTAAATCCCGGCTACGAGCAGTACTTC
TRBJ2-5	-	TRBV3-1/TRBV3-2	-	CASSHHQQAQETQYF	TGTGCCAGCAGCCATCATCAACAGGCCCAAGAGACCCAGTACTTC
TRBJ2-7	-	TRBV5-1	-	CASSLGQGRFYEQYF	TGCGCCAGCAGCTTGGGGCAGGGGCGTTTTTACGAGCAGTACTTC
TRBJ1-1	-	TRBV5-1	-	CASSPYPNTEAFF	TGCGCCAGCAGCCCCTATCCGAACACTGAAGCTTTCTTT
TRBJ2-5	TRBD2	TRBV7-9	once	CASSSGLAPRQETQYF	TGTGCCAGCAGCTCCGGACTAGCGCCACGCCAAGAGACCCAGTACTTC
TRBJ2-5	-	TRBV7-9	-	CASSLARDEETQYF	TGTGCCAGCAGCTTAGCGCGAGATGAAGAGACCCAGTACTTC
TRBJ2-7	-	TRBV29-1	-	CSVREVGAPDEQYF	TGCAGCGTGAGAGAGGTGGGGGCCCCGGACGAGCAGTACTTC
TRBJ2-2	TRBD1	TRBV19	-	CASSIGGQVNTGELFF	TGTGCCAGTAGTATAGGAGGACAGGTGAACACCGGGGAGCTGTTTTTT
TRBJ2-2	TRBD1	TRBV3-1/TRBV3-2	-	CASSQDPTTGGLTGELFF	TGTGCCAGCAGCCAAGACCCGACGACAGGGGGTCTCACCGGGGAGCTGTTTTTT
TRBJ1-5	-	TRBV15	few	CATSSETNSNQPQHF	TGTGCCACCAGCAGCGAGACAAATAGCAATCAGCCCCAGCATTTT
TRBJ2-1	TRBD2	TRBV19	-	CASRPAGASLRNEQFF	TGTGCCAGTAGGCCAGCGGGAGCCTCCCTTCGCAATGAGCAGTTCTTC
TRBJ2-7	TRBD2	TRBV4-2	-	CASSQDNGGGTYEQYF	TGTGCCAGCAGCCAAGATAATGGCGGGGGGACCTACGAGCAGTACTTC
TRBJ1-5	-	TRBV27	-	CASRTGASNQPQHF	TGTGCCAGCAGGACAGGAGCTAGCAATCAGCCCCAGCATTTT
TRBJ2-5	-	TRBV5-4	-	CASSLALQETQYF	TGTGCCAGCAGCTTGGCCCTTCAAGAGACCCAGTACTTC
TRBJ2-7	-	TRBV13	-	CASSSGDGYEQYF	TGTGCCAGCAGCTCGGGGGACGGCTACGAGCAGTACTTC
TRBJ1-1	-	TRBV10-3	-	CALPVNTEAFF	TGTGCCTTACCGGTGAACACTGAAGCTTTCTTT
TRBJ1-1	-	TRBV2	-	CASRAGDTEAFF	TGTGCCAGCAGGGCAGGGGACACTGAAGCTTTCTTT
TRBJ1-5	-	TRBV6-2/TRBV6-3	few	CASSYGDWATGGPQHF	TGTGCCAGCAGTTACGGCGACTGGGCCACCGGGGGGCCCCAGCATTTT
TRBJ2-1	TRBD1	TRBV9	-	CASSKQGAPYNEQFF	TGTGCCAGCAGTAAACAGGGGGCCCCCTACAATGAGCAGTTCTTC
TRBJ2-2	TRBD2	TRBV11-2	few	CASSLRFGTSGSNTGELFF	TGTGCCAGCAGCTTGCGATTTGGGACTAGCGGGTCGAACACCGGGGAGCTGTTTTTT
TRBJ1-2	TRBD1	TRBV18	-	CASSKEQGGVDGYTF	TGTGCCAGCTCAAAAGAACAGGGGGGAGTTGATGGCTACACCTTC
TRBJ2-4	TRBD2	TRBV13	-	CASSSEREDHKNIQYF	TGTGCCAGCAGCTCCGAGCGGGAGGACCACAAAAACATTCAGTACTTC